This T cell receptor (beta chain) appears in the sequencing data of a study of radiotherapy plus CTLA-4 blockade in lung cancer. Study-level information: The study recorded objective responses in 15% to 20% of patients and disease control in 25% to 35%.

Clones were read by immunoSEQ multiplex PCR, and TCRdb kept only the in-frame ones, dropping some. The table includes roughly 90,000 clones, around 79% detected once. Trimming shortened V by 2 bases and J by 0 bases, and 14 bases separated the two germline ends. CDR3 length: 17 residues. Germline V gene sequence: CDR1 LNHDA, CDR2 SQIVND (reference sequence). Chemo-refractory metastatic non-small-cell lung cancer patients were treated with focal radiation plus CTLA-4 blockade with ipilimumab. This TCR was sampled from a human donor with non-small cell lung cancer who had a partial response to radiotherapy plus ipilimumab. Some clones in this sample may be carry-over from other donors' samples. Sample: peripheral blood, taken from a patient treated with radiotherapy plus ipilimumab. The rearrangement uses TRBV19 and TRBJ2-4; D is possibly TRBD1 (5 bases). CDR3: CASSIIGDFLAKNIQYF. CDR3 sequence (DNA): TGTGCCAGTAGTATAATAGGGGATTTTTTAGCCAAAAACATTCAGTACTTC.